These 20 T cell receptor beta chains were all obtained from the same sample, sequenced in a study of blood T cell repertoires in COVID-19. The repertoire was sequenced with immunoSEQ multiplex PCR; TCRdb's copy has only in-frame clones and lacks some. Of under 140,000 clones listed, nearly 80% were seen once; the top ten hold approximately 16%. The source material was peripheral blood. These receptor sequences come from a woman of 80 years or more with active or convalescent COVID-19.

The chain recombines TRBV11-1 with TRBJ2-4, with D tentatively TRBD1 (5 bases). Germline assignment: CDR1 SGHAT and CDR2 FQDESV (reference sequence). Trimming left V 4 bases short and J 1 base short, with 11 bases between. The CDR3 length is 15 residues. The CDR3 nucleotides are TGTGCCAGCAGCTCAGGGAACCGGGCCAAAAACATTCAGTACTTC. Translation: CASSSGNRAKNIQYF.

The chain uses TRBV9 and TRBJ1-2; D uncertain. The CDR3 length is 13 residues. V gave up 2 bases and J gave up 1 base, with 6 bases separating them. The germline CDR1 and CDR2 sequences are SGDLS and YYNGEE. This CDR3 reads CASSVGSNYGYTF. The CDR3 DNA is TGTGCCAGCAGCGTTGGGAGTAACTATGGCTACACCTTC.

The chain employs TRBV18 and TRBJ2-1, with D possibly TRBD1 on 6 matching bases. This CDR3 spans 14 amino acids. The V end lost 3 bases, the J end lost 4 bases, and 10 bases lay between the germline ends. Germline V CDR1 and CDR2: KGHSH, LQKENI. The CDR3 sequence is CASSPDRQYNEQFF. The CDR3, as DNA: TGTGCCAGCTCACCGGACAGACAGTACAATGAGCAGTTCTTC.

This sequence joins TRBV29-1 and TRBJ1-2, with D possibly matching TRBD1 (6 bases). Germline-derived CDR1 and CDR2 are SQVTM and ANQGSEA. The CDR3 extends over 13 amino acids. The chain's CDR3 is CSSEGGRGGGYTF. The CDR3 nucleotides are TGCAGTTCCGAAGGGGGTCGTGGCGGTGGCTACACCTTC.

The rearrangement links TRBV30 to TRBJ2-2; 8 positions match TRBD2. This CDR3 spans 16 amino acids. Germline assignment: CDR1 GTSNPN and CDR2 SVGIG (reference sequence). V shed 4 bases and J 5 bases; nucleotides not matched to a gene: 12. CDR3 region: CAWTRPGLEETGELFF. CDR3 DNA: TGTGCCTGGACCCGCCCGGGACTAGAAGAAACCGGGGAGCTGTTTTTT.

CDR3 protein: CASSEVQGAFGNTIYF. Here the CDR3 DNA reads TGCGCCAGCAGCGAAGTACAGGGGGCCTTTGGAAACACCATATATTTT. The V and J genes are TRBV5-1 and TRBJ1-3; 9 bases line up with TRBD1. The CDR3 has 16 amino acids. Germline V gene data show CDR1 as SGHRS and CDR2 as YFSETQ. V dropped 4 bases and J dropped 3; count of bases not matched to a gene: 8. The variable domain in full, completed from reference TRBV5-1 and TRBJ1-3, reads KAGVTQTPRYLIKTRGQQVTLSCSPISGHRSVSWYQQTPGQGLQFLFEYFSETQRNKGNFPGRFSGRQFSNSRSEMNVSTLELGDSALYLCASSEVQGAFGNTIYFGEGSWLTVV.

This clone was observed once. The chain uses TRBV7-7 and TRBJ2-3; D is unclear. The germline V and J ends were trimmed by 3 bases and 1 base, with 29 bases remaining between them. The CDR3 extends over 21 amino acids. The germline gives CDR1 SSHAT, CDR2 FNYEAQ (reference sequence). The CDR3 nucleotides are TGTGCCAGCAGCTTTAAGAGTGGTCCAGCTTTGCGGAGACCCTGCACAGATACGCAGTATTTT. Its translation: CASSFKSGPALRRPCTDTQYF.

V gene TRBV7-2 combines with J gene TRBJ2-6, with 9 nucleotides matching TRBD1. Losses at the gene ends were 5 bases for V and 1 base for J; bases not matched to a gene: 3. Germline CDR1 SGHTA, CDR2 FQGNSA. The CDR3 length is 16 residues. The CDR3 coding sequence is TGTGCCAGCAGCCCCGGGACAGGGTCTGGGGCCAACGTCCTGACTTTC. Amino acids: CASSPGTGSGANVLTF.

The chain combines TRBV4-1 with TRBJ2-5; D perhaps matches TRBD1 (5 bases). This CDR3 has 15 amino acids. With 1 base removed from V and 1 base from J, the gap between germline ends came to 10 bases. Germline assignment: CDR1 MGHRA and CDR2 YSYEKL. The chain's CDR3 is CASSQGRGFQETQYF. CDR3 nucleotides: TGCGCCAGCAGCCAAGGAAGGGGTTTCCAAGAGACCCAGTACTTC.

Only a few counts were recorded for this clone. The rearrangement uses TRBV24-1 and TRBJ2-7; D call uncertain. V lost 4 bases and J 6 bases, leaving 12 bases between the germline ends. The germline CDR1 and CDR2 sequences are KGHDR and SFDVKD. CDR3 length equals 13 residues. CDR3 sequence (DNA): TGTGCCACCAGTGAGGGCGTTACCGGCGAGCAGTACTTC. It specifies CATSEGVTGEQYF.

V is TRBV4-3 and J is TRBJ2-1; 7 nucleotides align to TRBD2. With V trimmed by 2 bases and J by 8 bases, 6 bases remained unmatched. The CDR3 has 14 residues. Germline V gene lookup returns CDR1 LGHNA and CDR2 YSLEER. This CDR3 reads CASSQSPRGDEQFF. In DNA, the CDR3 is TGCGCCAGCAGCCAATCCCCACGGGGGGATGAGCAGTTCTTC.

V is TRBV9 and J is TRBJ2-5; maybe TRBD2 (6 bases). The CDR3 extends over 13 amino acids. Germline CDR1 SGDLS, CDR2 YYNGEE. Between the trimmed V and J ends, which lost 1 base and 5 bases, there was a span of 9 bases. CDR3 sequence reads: CASSVPGRETQYF. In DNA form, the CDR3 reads TGTGCCAGCAGCGTACCAGGGAGGGAGACCCAGTACTTC.

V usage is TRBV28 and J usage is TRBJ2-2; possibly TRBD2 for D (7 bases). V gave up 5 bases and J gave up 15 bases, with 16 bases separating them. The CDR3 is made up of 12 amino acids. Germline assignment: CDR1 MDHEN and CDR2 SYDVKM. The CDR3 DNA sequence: TGTGCCAGCAGTCTCGAGGAGGGGGGGGTGTTTTTT. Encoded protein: CASSLEEGGVFF.

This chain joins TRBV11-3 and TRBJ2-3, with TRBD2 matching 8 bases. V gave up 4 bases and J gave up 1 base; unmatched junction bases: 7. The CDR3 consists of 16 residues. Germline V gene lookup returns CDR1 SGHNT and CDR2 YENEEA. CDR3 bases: TGTGCCAGCAGCTCCACAGCGGGAGCAGGCACAGATACGCAGTATTTT. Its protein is CASSSTAGAGTDTQYF.

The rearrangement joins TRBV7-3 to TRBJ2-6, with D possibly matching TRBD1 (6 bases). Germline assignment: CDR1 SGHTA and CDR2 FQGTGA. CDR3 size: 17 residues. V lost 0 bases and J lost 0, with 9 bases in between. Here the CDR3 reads CASSLTGQSSGANVLTF. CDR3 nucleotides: TGTGCCAGCAGCTTAACAGGACAGAGCTCTGGGGCCAACGTCCTGACTTTC.

CDR3 residues: CASSPLTSATYEQYF. The CDR3 nucleotides are TGTGCCAGCAGTCCCTTGACTAGCGCGACCTACGAGCAGTACTTC. This chain connects TRBV2 to TRBJ2-7; TRBD2 aligns across 8 bases. V was pared by 5 bases and J by 2 bases, with 8 bases of the junction left unmatched. CDR1 is SNHLY, CDR2 FYNNEI, per germline. This CDR3 comprises 15 residues.

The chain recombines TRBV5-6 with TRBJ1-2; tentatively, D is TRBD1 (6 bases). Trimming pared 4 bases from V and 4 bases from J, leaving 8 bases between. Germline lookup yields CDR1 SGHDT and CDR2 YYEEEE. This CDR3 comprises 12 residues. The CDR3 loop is CASSTGFYGYTF. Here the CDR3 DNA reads TGTGCCAGCAGCACAGGGTTCTATGGCTACACCTTC.

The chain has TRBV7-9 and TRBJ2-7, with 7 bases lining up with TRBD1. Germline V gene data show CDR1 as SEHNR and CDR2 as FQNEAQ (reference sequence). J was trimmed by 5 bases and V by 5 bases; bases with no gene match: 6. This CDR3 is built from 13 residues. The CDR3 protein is CASSTTGLHEQYF. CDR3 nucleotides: TGTGCCAGCAGCACGACAGGGCTCCACGAGCAGTACTTC.

The CDR3 protein is CASRFHYEQYF. Here the CDR3 DNA reads TGCGCCAGCAGGTTTCACTACGAGCAGTACTTC. The chain couples TRBV5-1 to TRBJ2-7; D remains unclear. V lost 5 bases and J 3 bases, leaving 6 bases between the germline ends. This CDR3 spans 11 amino acids. Germline lookup yields CDR1 SGHRS and CDR2 YFSETQ.

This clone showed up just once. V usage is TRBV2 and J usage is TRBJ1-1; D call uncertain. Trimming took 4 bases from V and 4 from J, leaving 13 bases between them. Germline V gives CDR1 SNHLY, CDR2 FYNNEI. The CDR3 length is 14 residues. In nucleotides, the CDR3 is TGTGCCAGCAGTGTCGAGGGAGCTGGCACTGAAGCTTTCTTT. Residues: CASSVEGAGTEAFF. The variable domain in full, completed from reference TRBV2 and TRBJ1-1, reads EPEVTQTPSHQVTQMGQEVILRCVPISNHLYFYWYRQILGQKVEFLVSFYNNEISEKSEIFDDQFSVERPDGSNFTLKIRSTKLEDSAMYFCASSVEGAGTEAFFGQGTRLTVV.